This T cell receptor beta chain was captured by sequencing in a study of regulatory T cells in long-lasting Graves disease. Sample time point: newly diagnosed GD, antithyroid drugs for less than 3 months. The TCR library used RNA extracted from PBMCs. General observations from the study: What was studied was peripheral blood only, and not thyroid tissue. Persistent Graves' disease cases displayed lower TCR diversity than newly diagnosed ones.

Through Arm-PCR of CDR3 regions and iRepertoire HTBI primers, TCR beta libraries were built. TCRdb ran MiXCR on the multiplex PCR reads and lists one entry per CDR3 protein. The sample has 350,000 to 450,000 distinct CDR3 sequences, about 16% seen once. In its sample, this clonotype was seen many times. Its cognate antigen is unknown. CDR1 SGHRS and CDR2 YFSETQ come from the germline V gene. This CDR3 comprises 14 residues. V was trimmed by 1 base and J by 4 bases, leaving 12 bases between them. These sequences were also reported in another study, on T cells in Graves' hyperthyroidism and ophthalmopathy. This second study notes: Researchers ran a first-round RT-PCR on the TCR CDR3 using the HTBI primer set. In the blood, most expanded thyroid clonotypes above 0.001 appeared as well.

The TCR was taken from a woman in her thirties with Graves disease. The sequences come from peripheral blood mononuclear cells (PBMCs), collected at new diagnosis, from a patient treated with antithyroid drugs. The rearrangement links TRBV5-1 to TRBJ2-7; the D gene is possibly TRBD2 (6 bases). The CDR3 reads CASSLTSRAYEQYF. DNA for the CDR3: TGCGCCAGCAGCTTGACTAGCAGGGCATACGAGCAGTACTTC.